The source of this TCR beta chain is a study of cytomegalovirus exposure and HLA in healthy donors. The J segment lost 4 bases and the V segment lost 3 bases, leaving 5 bases of the junction unmatched. From germline, CDR1 is MRHNA and CDR2 SNTAGT. This CDR3 is built from 15 residues. Clones were sequenced by immunoSEQ multiplex PCR, and TCRdb holds only the in-frame ones, with some missing. This table holds over 85,000 clones, about four fifths found once. The sample consisted of PBMCs. The gene calls are TRBV6-4 and TRBJ2-2, with TRBD1 identical over 7 bases. This TCR was sampled from a woman in her late teens or twenties in good health and CMV-seropositive. The CDR3 DNA follows: TGTGCCAGCAGTGAGGAACAGGGGTCCACCGGGGAGCTGTTTTTT. Its protein product is CASSEEQGSTGELFF.